The 14 T cell receptor beta chains below all came from one sample that was sequenced in a study of CD8 T cells in ankylosing spondylitis. MiXCR was run by TCRdb on the 5' RACE reads, yielding one entry per CDR3 protein. The table records 200,000 to 250,000 distinct CDR3 sequences, about 10% of them present only once. Sequencing was done on a sample of blood, either unsorted or a sorted T cell fraction (not recorded which). Receptors originate from a male donor with ankylosing spondylitis or in good health (not recorded which).

V and J are TRBV7-6 and TRBJ1-1, with D unresolved. The CDR3 has 17 residues. Germline V gives CDR1 SGHVS, CDR2 FNYEAQ. V dropped 5 bases and J dropped 4 bases, with 23 bases sitting between them. This CDR3 is CASSPAFRSAKVTEAFF. In DNA form, the CDR3 reads TGTGCCAGCAGCCCTGCGTTCCGATCGGCGAAAGTCACTGAAGCTTTCTTT.

This chain joins TRBV6-1 and TRBJ1-2; perhaps TRBD1 as D (5 bases). The CDR3 loop spans 14 amino acids. The ends were cut back, 0 bases at V and 4 bases at J, with 9 bases in the middle. Germline V CDR1 and CDR2: MNHNS, SASEGT. CDR3 in amino acids: CASSEARDLYGYTF. In nucleotides, the CDR3 is TGTGCCAGCAGTGAAGCGAGGGACCTCTATGGCTACACCTTC.

This clonotype was seen at least ten times. V is TRBV20-1 and J is TRBJ2-1; possible D gene TRBD1, 5 bases. The CDR3 length is 15 residues. The germline CDR1 and CDR2 sequences are DFQATT and SNEGSKA (reference sequence). Deletions cut 0 bases from V and 3 bases from J, with 12 bases between. The CDR3 coding sequence is TGCAGTGCTAGAGACAGGTCTAGGGGCTACAATGAGCAGTTCTTC. Protein: CSARDRSRGYNEQFF.

The J gene is TRBJ1-1, the V gene TRBV19; TRBD1 matches at 7 bases. The CDR3 covers 14 residues. CDR1 and CDR2 (germline): LNHDA, SQIVND (reference sequence). The J segment lost 2 bases and the V segment lost 4 bases, leaving 4 bases of the junction unmatched. The CDR3 DNA is TGTGCCAGTAGTACCGAAGGGGGCAACACTGAAGCTTTCTTT. Translation: CASSTEGGNTEAFF. Full variable domain (outside the CDR3, taken from reference TRBV19 and TRBJ1-1): DGGITQSPKYLFRKEGQNVTLSCEQNLNHDAMYWYRQDPGQGLRLIYYSQIVNDFQKGDIAEGYSVSREKKESFPLTVTSAQKNPTAFYLCASSTEGGNTEAFFGQGTRLTVV.

This clonotype showed up many times. The CDR3 DNA follows: TGCAGTGCCACACAAACCCTTGGGACTAGCGGGATTTTCGTGGGCGAGCAGTACTTC. Protein product: CSATQTLGTSGIFVGEQYF. The V and J genes are TRBV20-1 and TRBJ2-7; 13 bases fit TRBD2. This CDR3 is 19 amino acids long. Trimming removed 6 bases from V and 6 bases from J; junction bases left unmatched: 23. CDR1 DFQATT and CDR2 SNEGSKA come from the germline V gene (reference sequence).

This clonotype occurred a few times. In DNA form, the CDR3 reads TGCAGTGCTCTCGGGAGGGAGACCCAGTACTTC. This gives the protein CSALGRETQYF. V usage is TRBV20-1 and J usage is TRBJ2-5, with TRBD2 matching over 7 bases. Germline lookup yields CDR1 DFQATT and CDR2 SNEGSKA (reference sequence). The length of the CDR3 is 11 residues. V was pared by 5 bases and J by 5 bases, with 2 bases of the junction left unmatched.

This chain joins TRBV6-5 and TRBJ1-1; D unresolved. The CDR3 is made up of 16 amino acids. V lost 0 bases, J lost 3 bases, and 14 bases lay in between. Germline-derived CDR1 and CDR2 are MNHEY and SVGAGI. The CDR3 nucleotides read TGTGCCAGCAGTTACTCGCACTTTTATATAGACACTGAAGCTTTCTTT. It is translated as CASSYSHFYIDTEAFF.

This clonotype appeared many times. This chain connects TRBV5-1 to TRBJ1-1; D is ambiguous. The germline V gene has CDR1 SGHRS and CDR2 YFSETQ. The CDR3 is made up of 13 amino acids. Trimming removed 2 bases from V and 2 bases from J, with 7 bases in between. CDR3 sequence reads: CASSFDSNTEAFF. Written as DNA, the CDR3 is TGCGCCAGCAGCTTTGACTCAAACACTGAAGCTTTCTTT.

This clonotype was seen repeatedly, ten times or more. V and J are TRBV20-1 and TRBJ2-1, with D perhaps matching TRBD2 (6 bases). The CDR3 is 15 amino acids. Per germline, CDR1 DFQATT and CDR2 SNEGSKA (reference sequence). V was shortened by 1 base and J by 10 bases, with 20 bases between the two germline ends. Here the CDR3 reads CSARVDGGRMEEQFF. DNA of the CDR3: TGCAGTGCTAGAGTGGACGGTGGGAGGATGGAAGAGCAGTTCTTC.

J is TRBJ2-1 and V is TRBV24-1; D is uncertain. Germline-derived CDR1 and CDR2 are KGHDR and SFDVKD. Trimming took off 2 bases at V and 10 bases at J, with 17 bases between the two ends. The length of the CDR3 is 15 residues. This CDR3 reads CATSDSRAGIKEQFF. CDR3 DNA: TGTGCCACCAGTGATTCTCGAGCCGGCATAAAAGAGCAGTTCTTC.

This clonotype was seen ten or more times. This chain connects TRBV29-1 to TRBJ1-1; tentatively, D is TRBD1 (6 bases). The germline V and J ends were trimmed by 6 bases and 2 bases, with 19 bases remaining between them. The CDR3 has 15 amino acids. Per germline, CDR1 SQVTM and CDR2 ANQGSEA. Here the CDR3 DNA reads TGCAGCGTGAGCCCGGCAGGGGCTTTAAACACTGAAGCTTTCTTT. It encodes CSVSPAGALNTEAFF.

The chain couples TRBV18 to TRBJ1-5; a possible D gene is TRBD1 (6 bases). The CDR3 length is 17 residues. V dropped 2 bases and J dropped 0 bases, with 14 bases sitting between them. Germline CDR1 reads KGHSH; CDR2 reads LQKENI. DNA of the CDR3: TGTGCCAGCTCACCAACGGGGGCCGATATTAGCAATCAGCCCCAGCATTTT. Translated: CASSPTGADISNQPQHF. The full variable domain, completed using reference TRBV18 and TRBJ1-5, is NAGVMQNPRHLVRRRGQEARLRCSPMKGHSHVYWYRQLPEEGLKFMVYLQKENIIDESGMPKERFSAEFPKEGPSILRIQQVVRGDSAAYFCASSPTGADISNQPQHFGDGTRLSIL.

The table lists this clonotype with many counts. The chain uses TRBV9 and TRBJ2-7; D might be TRBD2 (6 bases). Trimming removed 0 bases at V and 4 bases at J, with 14 bases between. CDR1 SGDLS and CDR2 YYNGEE come from the germline V gene. The length of the CDR3 is 15 residues. The CDR3 here is CASSVGRASEYEQYF. CDR3 DNA sequence: TGTGCCAGCAGCGTAGGAAGGGCTAGCGAATACGAGCAGTACTTC.

This clonotype has only a few counts. The chain carries TRBV12-3 or TRBV12-4 and TRBJ2-3; possibly TRBD1 for D (5 bases). V was trimmed by 8 bases and J by 9 bases, leaving 18 bases between them. The length of the CDR3 is 13 residues. CDR3 region: CASSGPGPGTQYF. In DNA form, the CDR3 reads TGTGCCAGCTCAGGGCCCGGGCCCGGGACGCAGTATTTT.